One and the same sample provided the 17 T cell receptor beta chains below, sequenced in a study of blood T cell repertoires in COVID-19. The table came from immunoSEQ multiplex PCR; TCRdb's copy has only in-frame clones and leaves some out. The data hold some 120,000 clones, with around 85% observed a single time. Input material: peripheral blood. The receptors here all came from a human donor in a cohort sampled during active COVID-19.

The gene calls are TRBV9 and TRBJ2-1; 13 bases are shared with TRBD2. This CDR3 spans 17 amino acids. CDR1 is SGDLS and CDR2 is YYNGEE in the germline V gene. Losses at the gene ends were 1 base for V and 8 bases for J; bases not matched to a gene: 9. CDR3 sequence reads: CASSVFGLAGVDDEQFF. CDR3 bases: TGTGCCAGCAGCGTATTCGGACTAGCGGGAGTTGACGATGAGCAGTTCTTC. The full variable domain, with the rest looked up from reference TRBV9 and TRBJ2-1, is DSGVTQTPKHLITATGQRVTLRCSPRSGDLSVYWYQQSLDQGLQFLIQYYNGEERAKGNILERFSAQQFPDLHSELNLSSLELGDSALYFCASSVFGLAGVDDEQFFGPGTRLTVL.

The rearrangement uses TRBV21-1 and TRBJ2-7; the D call TRBD2 from the table was never checked on the DNA. TRBV21-1 is flagged as a pseudogene. CDR3 length equals 14 residues. CDR3 protein: CASSPRDGGYEQYV. In DNA, the CDR3 is TGTGCCAGCAGCCCTCGCGACGGGGGCTACGAGCAGTACGTC.

This clone came up a few times. V usage is TRBV12-5 and J usage is TRBJ2-2; 9 bases align to TRBD1. Germline V gives CDR1 LGHNT, CDR2 FRNRAP. The length of the CDR3 is 15 residues. V was clipped by 0 bases and J by 4 bases; unmatched bases: 0. The CDR3 DNA sequence: TGTGCTAGTGGTTTGGTGACAGGGGGCACCGGGGAGCTGTTTTTT. Translating it yields CASGLVTGGTGELFF.

The gene calls are TRBV11-2 and TRBJ2-7, with D unresolved. CDR1 SGHAT and CDR2 FQNNGV come from the germline V gene. CDR3 length: 13 residues. V was trimmed by 5 bases and J by 6 bases, leaving 14 bases between them. In DNA, the CDR3 is TGTGCCAGCAGCCCAGCTGGCGGAACCGAGCAGTACGTC. Translated, it gives CASSPAGGTEQYV.

The chain joins TRBV3-1 (or the pseudogene TRBV3-2) to TRBJ1-1; D might be TRBD1 (5 bases). The germline V gene encodes CDR1 LGHDT and CDR2 YNNKEL (reference sequence). V dropped 4 bases and J dropped 3 bases, with 15 bases sitting between them. The CDR3 consists of 15 residues. The CDR3 loop reads CASSRGRGTDTEAFF. The CDR3, as DNA: TGTGCCAGCAGCCGCGGAAGAGGGACTGACACTGAAGCTTTCTTT.

The rearrangement uses TRBV7-9 and TRBJ2-1; 7 bases map to TRBD2. The CDR3 loop spans 15 amino acids. Germline CDR1 and CDR2: SEHNR and FQNEAQ (reference sequence). J gave up 6 bases and V 1 base, and 6 bases lay outside the gene matches. This CDR3 reads CASSLVASGLNEQFF. The CDR3 DNA reads as TGTGCCAGCAGCTTAGTGGCTAGCGGCCTCAATGAGCAGTTCTTC.

V usage is TRBV18 and J usage is TRBJ1-1; no reliable D call. The CDR3 is 14 residues long. Germline CDR1 KGHSH, CDR2 LQKENI. V lost 0 bases to trimming and J lost 6 bases, with 11 bases between them. Here the CDR3 reads CASSPPGRASEAFF. The CDR3 DNA sequence: TGTGCCAGCTCACCACCAGGGAGGGCTTCTGAAGCTTTCTTT.

The J gene is TRBJ2-1, the V gene TRBV9; 7 bases fit TRBD1. This CDR3 has 16 residues. After removal of 5 bases from V and 3 bases from J, the junction contained 11 bases not matched to a gene. Germline V CDR1 and CDR2: SGDLS, YYNGEE. The CDR3 DNA follows: TGTGCCAGCAGTGGGCATGCGTCAGGGGGCTACAATGAGCAGTTCTTC. Translated: CASSGHASGGYNEQFF.

CDR3 residues: CASTQRGGPYEQYV. CDR3 coding DNA: TGTGCCAGCACCCAGAGGGGGGGTCCATACGAGCAGTACGTC. This chain links TRBV6-6 with TRBJ2-7; possible D gene TRBD2, 7 bases. The length of the CDR3 is 14 residues. Deletions cut 7 bases from V and 4 bases from J, with 17 bases between. The germline CDR1 and CDR2 sequences are MNHNY and SVGAGI (reference sequence).

The chain recombines TRBV18 with TRBJ2-5; the match to TRBD2 covers 8 bases. Germline CDR1 and CDR2: KGHSH and LQKENI. This CDR3 spans 14 amino acids. Losses at the gene ends were 1 base for V and 3 bases for J; bases not matched to a gene: 1. The CDR3 sequence is CASSPLAGKETQYF. The CDR3, as DNA: TGTGCCAGCTCACCACTAGCGGGGAAAGAGACCCAGTACTTC.

The chain is built from TRBV5-1 and TRBJ1-5, with 10 nucleotides matching TRBD1. V lost 3 bases and J lost 5; bases outside the gene matches: 14. This CDR3 is built from 18 residues. CDR1 SGHRS and CDR2 YFSETQ come from the germline V gene. The CDR3 coding sequence is TGCGCCAGCAGCTCCCTTTCCGGTCGACAGGGGGCTCATCAGCCCCAGCATTTT. It codes for CASSSLSGRQGAHQPQHF. Full variable domain (missing parts from reference TRBV5-1 and TRBJ1-5): KAGVTQTPRYLIKTRGQQVTLSCSPISGHRSVSWYQQTPGQGLQFLFEYFSETQRNKGNFPGRFSGRQFSNSRSEMNVSTLELGDSALYLCASSSLSGRQGAHQPQHFGDGTRLSIL.

The chain combines TRBV10-3 with TRBJ1-1; possibly TRBD1 for D (5 bases). The CDR3 is 19 amino acids. The germline gives CDR1 ENHRY, CDR2 SYGVKD. Trimming stripped 0 bases from V and 7 bases from J, with 27 bases between. CDR3 DNA: TGTGCCATCAGTGAGTCGGTTCCGATGATAGGCAGGGCCCTACATGAAGCTTTCTTT. The encoded protein is CAISESVPMIGRALHEAFF.

The chain links TRBV11-2 to TRBJ2-2; 7 nucleotides align to TRBD2. Trimming at V came to 4 bases and at J to 5 bases, leaving 10 bases not matched to a gene. The CDR3 runs to 16 residues. Germline values: CDR1 SGHAT, CDR2 FQNNGV. CDR3 nucleotides: TGTGCCAGCAGCTCCGACTCGCGCGGGAGAACCGGGGAGCTGTTTTTT. This codes for CASSSDSRGRTGELFF.

This chain connects TRBV5-5 to TRBJ2-7; 11 bases line up with TRBD2. The V gene's germline CDR1 is SGHKS and CDR2 YYEKEE (reference sequence). Trimming removed 1 base from V and 0 bases from J; junction bases left unmatched: 6. The CDR3 is made up of 17 amino acids. The CDR3 DNA sequence: TGTGCCAGCAGCTTGCGTCTAGCGGGGGGTTCCTCCTACGAGCAGTACTTC. Protein product: CASSLRLAGGSSYEQYF.

The chain carries TRBV3-1 (or the pseudogene TRBV3-2) and TRBJ2-3; D gene ambiguous. The germline V gene encodes CDR1 LGHDT and CDR2 YNNKEL (reference sequence). This CDR3 contains 16 residues. V was clipped by 4 bases and J by 6 bases, with 20 bases between them. Written as DNA, the CDR3 is TGTGCCAGCAGCCTCGTCGACTCATTTGGTAGGGATACGCAGTATTTT. Amino acids: CASSLVDSFGRDTQYF.

The chain recombines TRBV30 with TRBJ2-1, with 8 bases aligning to TRBD2. V lost 5 bases, J lost 7 bases, and 7 bases stayed unmatched. Germline V gene data show CDR1 as GTSNPN and CDR2 as SVGIG (reference sequence). The CDR3 has 13 residues. Written as DNA, the CDR3 is TGTGCCTGGGGGCGGGGGGATCGGAATGAGCAGTTCTTC. As protein: CAWGRGDRNEQFF. Full variable domain (outside the CDR3, taken from reference TRBV30 and TRBJ2-1): SQTIHQWPATLVQPVGSPLSLECTVEGTSNPNLYWYRQAAGRGLQLLFYSVGIGQISSEVPQNLSASRPQDRQFILSSKKLLLSDSGFYLCAWGRGDRNEQFFGPGTRLTVL.

V is TRBV6-5 and J is TRBJ1-5; 8 bases line up with TRBD1. Germline V gives CDR1 MNHEY, CDR2 SVGAGI. CDR3 length equals 13 residues. V shed 6 bases, J shed 5 bases, and the junction held 3 bases outside the gene matches. The CDR3 protein is CASSETGDQPQHF. The CDR3, as DNA: TGTGCCAGCAGCGAGACAGGGGATCAGCCCCAGCATTTT.